This TCR beta chain derives from a study of T cell responses to AZD1222 COVID-19 vaccine. Study details: The analysis combined second doses at about 4 or about 12 weeks.

The germline V gene has CDR1 SGHRS and CDR2 YFSETQ. J was trimmed by 5 bases and V by 6 bases; bases with no gene match: 6. The CDR3 sequence is 13 residues long. Study results and caveats: It should be noted that donors were predominantly white British and more often female, and clonal diversity was possibly underestimated. Within unmutated variant regions lay the reported targets of nearly half of spike-specific TCRs.

About this clone itself: The antigen is undetermined.

TCRdb keeps only in-frame clones here, not all; method: immunoSEQ multiplex PCR. In the table there are around 95,000 clones, around nine tenths of which are singletons. Sample: peripheral blood, taken on day 0 of AZD1222 vaccination. This rearrangement joins TRBV5-1 to TRBJ1-1, with 8 bases matching TRBD1. The TCR sequence derives from an adult in good health. The CDR3 coding sequence is TGCGCCAGCAATCCAGGGGGCTGGACTGAAGCTTTCTTT. It translates to CASNPGGWTEAFF.